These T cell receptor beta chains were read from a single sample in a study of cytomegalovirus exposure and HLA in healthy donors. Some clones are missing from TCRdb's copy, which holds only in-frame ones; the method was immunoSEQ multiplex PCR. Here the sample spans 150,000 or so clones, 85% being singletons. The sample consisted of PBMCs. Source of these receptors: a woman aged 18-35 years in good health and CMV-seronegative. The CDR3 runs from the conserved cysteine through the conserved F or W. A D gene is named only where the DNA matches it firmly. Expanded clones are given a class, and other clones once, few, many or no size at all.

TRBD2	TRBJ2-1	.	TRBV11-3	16	CASSFGASGRGNEQFF	TGTGCCAGCAGCTTTGGTGCTAGCGGGAGGGGGAATGAGCAGTTCTTC
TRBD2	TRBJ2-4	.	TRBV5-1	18	CASSSTPGGTSGGNIQYF	TGCGCCAGCAGCTCAACCCCCGGCGGGACTAGCGGGGGAAACATTCAGTACTTC
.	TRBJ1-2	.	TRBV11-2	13	CASSLDQRARDTF	TGTGCCAGCAGCTTAGATCAGCGGGCGCGTGACACCTTC
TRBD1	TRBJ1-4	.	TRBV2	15	CASTGQGGSNEKLFF	TGTGCCAGCACAGGACAGGGGGGATCTAATGAAAAACTGTTTTTT
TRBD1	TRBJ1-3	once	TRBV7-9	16	CASSSTRWDSRNTIYF	TGTGCCAGCAGCTCCACCCGCTGGGACAGCAGAAACACCATATATTTT
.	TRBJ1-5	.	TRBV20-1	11	CSASLNQPQHF	TGCAGTGCTAGCCTCAATCAGCCCCAGCATTTT
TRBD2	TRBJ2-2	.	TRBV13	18	CASTKGLAGGPGTGELFF	TGTGCCAGCACCAAAGGACTAGCGGGGGGGCCCGGCACCGGGGAGCTGTTTTTT
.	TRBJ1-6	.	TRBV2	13	CASSVGAGSPLHF	TGTGCCAGCAGTGTTGGGGCAGGCTCACCCCTCCACTTT
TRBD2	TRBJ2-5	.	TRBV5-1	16	CASSLGLAGTSETQYF	TGCGCCAGCAGCTTGGGACTAGCGGGGACCTCTGAGACCCAGTACTTC
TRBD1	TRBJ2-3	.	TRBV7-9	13	CASSLTGADTQYF	TGTGCCAGCAGCTTGACAGGGGCAGATACGCAGTATTTT
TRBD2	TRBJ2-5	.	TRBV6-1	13	CASSPRERETQYF	TGTGCCAGCAGTCCGCGGGAGAGGGAGACCCAGTACTTC
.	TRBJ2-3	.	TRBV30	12	CAWTLGTDTQYF	TGTGCCTGGACTCTAGGCACAGATACGCAGTATTTT
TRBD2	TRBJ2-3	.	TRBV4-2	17	CASSQEASGSFTDTQYF	TGTGCCAGCAGCCAAGAGGCTAGCGGGAGCTTCACAGATACGCAGTATTTT
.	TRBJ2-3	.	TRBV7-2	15	CASSLDGSSTDTQYF	TGTGCCAGCAGCTTAGACGGTTCCAGCACAGATACGCAGTATTTT
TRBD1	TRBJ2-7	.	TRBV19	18	CASSMSDRGRVPRREQYF	TGTGCCAGTAGTATGTCTGACAGGGGGCGAGTACCGCGGCGCGAGCAGTACTTC
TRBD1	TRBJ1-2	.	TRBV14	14	CASSQVQGVDGYTF	TGTGCCAGCAGCCAAGTACAGGGGGTCGATGGCTACACCTTC
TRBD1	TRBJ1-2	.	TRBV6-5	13	CASSLGTGLSYTF	TGTGCCAGCAGCTTGGGGACAGGGCTAAGCTACACCTTC
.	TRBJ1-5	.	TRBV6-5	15	CASSPWGESNQPQHF	TGTGCCAGCAGCCCCTGGGGAGAGAGCAATCAGCCCCAGCATTTT
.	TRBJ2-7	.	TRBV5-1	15	CASSLGIAETYEQYF	TGCGCCAGCAGCTTGGGGATAGCGGAGACCTACGAGCAGTACTTC
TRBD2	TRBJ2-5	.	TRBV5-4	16	CASSLSSGRASETQYF	TGTGCCAGCAGCTTGTCAAGCGGGAGGGCCTCAGAGACCCAGTACTTC
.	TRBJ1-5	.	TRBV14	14	CASSLEGGWQPQHF	TGTGCCAGCAGCCTAGAAGGCGGGTGGCAGCCCCAGCATTTT
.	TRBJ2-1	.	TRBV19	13	CASRKTPYDEQFF	TGTGCCAGTAGGAAGACTCCTTACGATGAGCAGTTCTTC
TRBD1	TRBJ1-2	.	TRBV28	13	CASSPGTVYGYTF	TGTGCCAGCAGTCCTGGGACAGTCTATGGCTACACCTTC
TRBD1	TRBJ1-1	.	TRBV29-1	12	CSARTGGTEAFF	TGCAGCGCACGGACAGGGGGAACTGAAGCTTTCTTT
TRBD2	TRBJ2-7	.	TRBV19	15	CASSIRLAASYEQYF	TGTGCCAGTAGTATTCGACTAGCGGCCTCCTACGAGCAGTACTTC
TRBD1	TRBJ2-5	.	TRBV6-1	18	CASSERDSLSLFQETQYF	TGTGCCAGCAGTGAAAGGGACAGCCTCAGCCTCTTCCAAGAGACCCAGTACTTC
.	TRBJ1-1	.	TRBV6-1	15	CASRGSGGANTEAFF	TGTGCCAGCAGGGGAAGCGGGGGGGCGAACACTGAAGCTTTCTTT
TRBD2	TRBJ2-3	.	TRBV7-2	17	CASSPRTSGSTTDTQYF	TGTGCCAGCAGCCCCCGGACTAGCGGGAGTACCACAGATACGCAGTATTTT
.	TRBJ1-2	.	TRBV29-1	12	CSVSSEGYGYTF	TGCAGCGTTTCGTCTGAGGGCTATGGCTACACCTTC
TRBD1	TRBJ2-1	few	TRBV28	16	CASSLGLGQGAYEQFF	TGTGCCAGCAGTTTAGGGCTGGGACAGGGGGCCTATGAGCAGTTCTTC
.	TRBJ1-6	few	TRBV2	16	CASITEGGRYNSPLHF	TGTGCCAGCATCACCGAAGGGGGTCGATATAATTCACCCCTCCACTTT
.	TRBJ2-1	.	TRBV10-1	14	CASAAGRGAYEQFF	TGCGCCAGCGCAGCCGGTCGGGGGGCCTATGAGCAGTTCTTC
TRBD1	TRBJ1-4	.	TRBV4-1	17	CASSQVPPGTGSEKLFF	TGCGCCAGCAGCCAAGTCCCCCCCGGGACAGGGAGTGAAAAACTGTTTTTT
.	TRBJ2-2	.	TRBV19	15	CASSIDTQGIGELFF	TGTGCCAGTAGTATAGACACCCAGGGTATCGGGGAGCTGTTTTTT
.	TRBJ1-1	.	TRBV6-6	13	CASSYTGGTEAFF	TGTGCCAGCAGTTACACGGGAGGCACTGAAGCTTTCTTT
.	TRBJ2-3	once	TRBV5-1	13	CASSLVRADTQYF	TGCGCCAGCAGCTTGGTCAGGGCAGATACGCAGTATTTT
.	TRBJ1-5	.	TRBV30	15	CAWSVQAQGTGPQHF	TGTGCCTGGAGTGTACAGGCACAGGGCACCGGGCCCCAGCATTTT
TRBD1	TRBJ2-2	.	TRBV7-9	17	CASSEPTGVGDAGELFF	TGTGCCAGCAGCGAGCCGACAGGGGTTGGTGATGCCGGGGAGCTGTTTTTT
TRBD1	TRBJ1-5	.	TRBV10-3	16	CAISPDRGLDNQPQHF	TGTGCCATCAGCCCGGACAGGGGGCTCGACAATCAGCCCCAGCATTTT
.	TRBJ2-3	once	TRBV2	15	CASRKERSEGFSQYF	TGTGCCAGCAGAAAGGAGAGGTCAGAGGGCTTCTCGCAGTATTTT
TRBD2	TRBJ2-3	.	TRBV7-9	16	CASSLPSGGGTDTQYF	TGTGCCAGCAGCTTACCGAGCGGGGGTGGCACAGATACGCAGTATTTT
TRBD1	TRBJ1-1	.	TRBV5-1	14	CASSLDRGNTEAFF	TGCGCCAGCAGCCTCGACAGGGGGAACACTGAAGCTTTCTTT
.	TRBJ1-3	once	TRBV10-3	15	CAISAGSDSGNTIYF	TGTGCCATCAGTGCAGGGTCAGACTCTGGAAACACCATATATTTT
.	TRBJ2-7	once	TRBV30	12	CAWGLETYEQYF	TGTGCCTGGGGACTGGAGACCTACGAGCAGTACTTC
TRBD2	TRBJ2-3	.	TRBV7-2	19	CASSRTGTSGRGLGDTQYF	TGTGCCAGCAGCCGGACCGGGACTAGCGGGAGAGGATTGGGAGATACGCAGTATTTT
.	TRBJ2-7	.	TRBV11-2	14	CASSPGSLSYEQYF	TGTGCCAGCAGCCCCGGGAGCCTCTCCTACGAGCAGTACTTC
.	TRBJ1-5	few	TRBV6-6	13	CASSFQGSQPQHF	TGTGCCAGCAGTTTCCAGGGAAGCCAGCCCCAGCATTTT
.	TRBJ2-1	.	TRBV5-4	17	CASSLANPASSYNEQFF	TGTGCCAGCAGCTTGGCCAACCCCGCTAGCTCCTACAATGAGCAGTTCTTC
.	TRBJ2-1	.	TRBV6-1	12	CASSEFPGEQFF	TGTGCCAGCAGTGAATTCCCGGGGGAGCAGTTCTTC
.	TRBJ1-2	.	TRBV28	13	CASSPGSNYGYTF	TGTGCCAGCAGTCCGGGGTCTAACTATGGCTACACCTTC
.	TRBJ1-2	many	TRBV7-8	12	CASSPTDYGYTF	TGTGCCAGCAGCCCGACAGATTATGGCTACACCTTC
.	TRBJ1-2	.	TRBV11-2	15	CASSLVAGNNYGYTF	TGTGCCAGCAGCTTAGTTGCAGGGAATAACTATGGCTACACCTTC
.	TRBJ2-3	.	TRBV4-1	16	CASSQGGGPGTDTQYF	TGCGCCAGCAGTCAAGGGGGAGGACCAGGGACAGATACGCAGTATTTT